The sequence of this T cell receptor (beta chain) was determined in a study of blood T cell repertoires in COVID-19. As for the study in general: Italy, Spain and the United States were the sources of the convalescent and acute COVID-19 samples. T cells, B-cell-depleted T cells, or PBMCs supplied cDNA or gDNA.

Study processing details: It was from reference gene primer amplification that nucleated cell counts were estimated. Assay used: immunoSEQ multiplex PCR; TCRdb lists only in-frame clones, some missing. That table furnishes V, J and clone size, whereas the DNA furnished D and trimming. The repertoire includes a few hundred thousand clones, around nine tenths of them detected once, and approximately 7% sits in the top ten. CDR3 length equals 15 residues. Germline assignment: CDR1 SGDLS and CDR2 YYNGEE. The V and J ends lost 0 bases and 4 bases respectively, with 11 bases between them. Sequencing was done on a sample of peripheral blood. The source of this sequence is a woman aged 70-85 years with active or convalescent COVID-19. The chain is built from TRBV9 and TRBJ2-1; tentative D call: TRBD1 (5 bases). CDR3 coding DNA: TGTGCCAGCAGCGTAGATCCGACAGCTTACAATGAGCAGTTCTTC. Encoded protein: CASSVDPTAYNEQFF.